This TCR beta chain was identified in a study of blood T cells in healthy people across ages. Study findings and constraints: Measured against age, TCR beta diversity per million T cells decreased in a roughly linear manner.

PCR was performed a second time for about 6 to 12 cycles using a sample-barcoded 5' primer and a J-beta primer mix. Tags on each cDNA molecule came from a template-switch adaptor with 12 random nucleotides. TCRdb called the 5' RACE reads again in MiXCR, with one record for every CDR3 protein. The sample records hundreds of thousands of distinct CDR3 sequences, roughly 48% being singletons. As to this clonotype: The antigen is not known.

Germline V gene sequence: CDR1 SGHTA, CDR2 FQGNSA. The V end lost 4 bases, the J end lost 4 bases, and 11 bases lay between the germline ends. The CDR3 is 14 residues long. Isolating PBMCs gave at least 6.5 million of these cells per sample. This clonotype originated in a man older than 75 in good health. The chain carries TRBV7-2 and TRBJ2-1; no firm D call. Sequencing was carried out using blood. DNA for the CDR3: TGTGCCAGCAGCTCTGATGGCCAGTACAATGAGCAGTTCTTC. This translates into CASSSDGQYNEQFF. The whole variable domain, filled in from reference TRBV7-2 and TRBJ2-1, reads GAGVSQSPSNKVTEKGKDVELRCDPISGHTALYWYRQSLGQGLEFLIYFQGNSAPDKSGLPSDRFSAERTGGSVSTLTIQRTQQEDSAVYLCASSSDGQYNEQFFGPGTRLTVL.